These T cell receptor beta chains were read from a single sample in a study of OX40 agonist ivuxolimab in advanced cancers. Here immunoSEQ multiplex PCR was the method, and the copy in TCRdb shows in-frame clones only, minus some. Found here are about 69,000 clones, 65% to 80% of them singletons; the top ten hold approximately 2.5%. The sample in question was CD4+ or CD8+ T cells sorted from blood, obtained in a trial of the OX40 agonist ivuxolimab. The receptors here all came from an adult with an advanced solid tumor such as melanoma, head and neck, liver or kidney cancer. Each CDR3 is given with its conserved first and last residue. A D gene is named only where the DNA matches it firmly. The size of a clone is reported for some rows only, either as once, few or many, or as a class for expanded clones.

D gene: NA
clone size: NA
J gene: TRBJ2-5
V gene: TRBV2
CDR3 protein: CASTPGTSGQETQYF
CDR3 DNA: TGTGCCAGCACCCCCGGGACGTCAGGCCAAGAGACCCAGTACTTC

D gene: NA
clone size: NA
J gene: TRBJ2-5
V gene: TRBV7-9
CDR3 protein: CASTPGGVVETQYF
CDR3 DNA: TGTGCCAGCACCCCCGGGGGAGTGGTGGAGACCCAGTACTTC

D gene: NA
clone size: NA
J gene: TRBJ1-2
V gene: TRBV29-1
CDR3 protein: CSVEFVIHQAGYTF
CDR3 DNA: TGCAGCGTTGAATTTGTAATCCACCAGGCAGGCTACACCTTC

D gene: NA
clone size: NA
J gene: TRBJ2-3
V gene: TRBV6-6
CDR3 protein: CASSYRLGSTDTQYF
CDR3 DNA: TGTGCCAGCAGTTACAGACTAGGGAGCACAGATACGCAGTATTTT

D gene: NA
clone size: NA
J gene: TRBJ1-3
V gene: TRBV6-6
CDR3 protein: CASSFQARGGNTIYF
CDR3 DNA: TGTGCCAGCAGTTTTCAGGCGAGGGGTGGAAACACCATATATTTT

D gene: TRBD2
clone size: NA
J gene: TRBJ2-7
V gene: TRBV28
CDR3 protein: CASSPGLAGPYEQYF
CDR3 DNA: TGTGCCAGCAGTCCGGGACTAGCGGGCCCCTACGAGCAGTACTTC

D gene: NA
clone size: NA
J gene: TRBJ2-7
V gene: TRBV25-1
CDR3 protein: CASSLGVTYEQYF
CDR3 DNA: TGTGCCAGCAGTTTGGGGGTCACCTACGAGCAGTACTTC

D gene: TRBD1
clone size: NA
J gene: TRBJ1-6
V gene: TRBV6-5
CDR3 protein: CASSGVGQGESPLHF
CDR3 DNA: TGTGCCAGCAGTGGGGTAGGACAGGGAGAATCACCCCTCCACTTT

D gene: NA
clone size: NA
J gene: TRBJ1-1
V gene: TRBV6-6
CDR3 protein: CASSQRGPNTEAFF
CDR3 DNA: TGTGCCAGCAGTCAAAGGGGCCCGAACACTGAAGCTTTCTTT

D gene: NA
clone size: once
J gene: TRBJ2-7
V gene: TRBV27
CDR3 protein: CASSPPTGPYEQYF
CDR3 DNA: TGTGCCAGCAGTCCGCCCACCGGCCCCTACGAGCAGTACTTC

D gene: NA
clone size: few
J gene: TRBJ1-2
V gene: TRBV4-2
CDR3 protein: CASSQAEYGYTF
CDR3 DNA: TGTGCCAGCAGCCAAGCAGAGTATGGCTACACCTTC

D gene: TRBD2
clone size: NA
J gene: TRBJ2-1
V gene: TRBV10-3
CDR3 protein: CATGSGGNNEQFF
CDR3 DNA: TGTGCCACCGGAAGCGGGGGGAACAATGAGCAGTTCTTC

D gene: NA
clone size: once
J gene: TRBJ1-1
V gene: TRBV6-5
CDR3 protein: CASGLLNTEAFF
CDR3 DNA: TGTGCCAGCGGGCTCCTGAACACTGAAGCTTTCTTT

D gene: NA
clone size: NA
J gene: TRBJ2-3
V gene: TRBV19
CDR3 protein: CASSINTDTQYF
CDR3 DNA: TGTGCCAGTAGTATAAACACAGATACGCAGTATTTT

D gene: TRBD2
clone size: NA
J gene: TRBJ2-1
V gene: TRBV5-1
CDR3 protein: CASSGGLAGGRDEQFF
CDR3 DNA: TGCGCCAGCAGCGGCGGGCTAGCGGGAGGGAGGGATGAGCAGTTCTTC

D gene: TRBD1
clone size: NA
J gene: TRBJ1-2
V gene: TRBV28
CDR3 protein: CATQGGDRRYGYTF
CDR3 DNA: TGTGCCACCCAGGGGGGGGACCGACGATATGGCTACACCTTC

D gene: TRBD2
clone size: NA
J gene: TRBJ2-7
V gene: TRBV6-1
CDR3 protein: CASSGGLAGGYEQYF
CDR3 DNA: TGTGCCAGCAGTGGGGGACTAGCGGGAGGCTACGAGCAGTACTTC

D gene: NA
clone size: NA
J gene: TRBJ1-1
V gene: TRBV5-5
CDR3 protein: CASSLRLPNTEAFF
CDR3 DNA: TGTGCCAGCAGCTTGCGCTTACCGAACACTGAAGCTTTCTTT

D gene: TRBD2
clone size: NA
J gene: TRBJ2-1
V gene: TRBV4-1
CDR3 protein: CASSQEGSGRGNNEQFF
CDR3 DNA: TGCGCCAGCAGCCAAGAGGGAAGCGGGAGGGGTAACAATGAGCAGTTCTTC

D gene: NA
clone size: NA
J gene: TRBJ2-3
V gene: TRBV5-6
CDR3 protein: CASSSPAWNTDTQYF
CDR3 DNA: TGTGCCAGCAGCTCCCCGGCCTGGAACACAGATACGCAGTATTTT

D gene: NA
clone size: once
J gene: TRBJ2-5
V gene: TRBV14
CDR3 protein: CASSHPQGLTLIQETQYF
CDR3 DNA: TGTGCCAGCAGCCACCCGCAGGGCCTTACCCTGATCCAAGAGACCCAGTACTTC

D gene: NA
clone size: NA
J gene: TRBJ1-1
V gene: TRBV2
CDR3 protein: CASSGTPGNTEAFF
CDR3 DNA: TGTGCCAGCAGTGGGACACCGGGGAACACTGAAGCTTTCTTT

D gene: NA
clone size: NA
J gene: TRBJ1-3
V gene: TRBV30
CDR3 protein: CAWGSLNTIYF
CDR3 DNA: TGTGCCTGGGGCAGCTTAAACACCATATATTTT

D gene: NA
clone size: NA
J gene: TRBJ1-3
V gene: TRBV9
CDR3 protein: CASSVGPGETGNTIYF
CDR3 DNA: TGTGCCAGCAGCGTAGGCCCCGGGGAGACCGGAAACACCATATATTTT

D gene: TRBD1
clone size: NA
J gene: TRBJ1-6
V gene: TRBV27
CDR3 protein: CASSPYRDRGRGDNSPLHF
CDR3 DNA: TGTGCCAGCAGCCCATATCGGGACAGGGGGCGAGGTGATAATTCACCCCTCCACTTT

D gene: NA
clone size: NA
J gene: TRBJ2-5
V gene: TRBV29-1
CDR3 protein: CSGGAVQETQYF
CDR3 DNA: TGCAGCGGGGGGGCGGTGCAGGAGACCCAGTACTTC

D gene: NA
clone size: NA
J gene: TRBJ2-5
V gene: TRBV7-7
CDR3 protein: CASGEGARATQYF
CDR3 DNA: TGTGCTAGCGGGGAGGGGGCGAGAGCGACCCAGTACTTC

D gene: NA
clone size: NA
J gene: TRBJ1-3
V gene: TRBV11-2
CDR3 protein: CASSPQSSGNTIYF
CDR3 DNA: TGTGCCAGCAGCCCCCAGTCCTCTGGAAACACCATATATTTT

D gene: NA
clone size: NA
J gene: TRBJ2-3
V gene: TRBV18
CDR3 protein: CASSPPWGSTDTQYF
CDR3 DNA: TGTGCCAGCTCACCACCGTGGGGGTCCACAGATACGCAGTATTTT

D gene: TRBD1
clone size: NA
J gene: TRBJ1-1
V gene: TRBV18
CDR3 protein: CASSRQGRENTEAFF
CDR3 DNA: TGTGCCAGCTCAAGACAGGGGCGAGAAAACACTGAAGCTTTCTTT

D gene: TRBD1
clone size: NA
J gene: TRBJ1-1
V gene: TRBV19
CDR3 protein: CASSIRTGINTEAFF
CDR3 DNA: TGTGCCAGTAGTATCAGGACAGGAATTAACACTGAAGCTTTCTTT

D gene: TRBD2
clone size: NA
J gene: TRBJ2-3
V gene: TRBV7-8
CDR3 protein: CASSFGTSGSSTDTQYF
CDR3 DNA: TGTGCCAGCAGCTTTGGGACTAGCGGGAGTAGCACAGATACGCAGTATTTT

D gene: NA
clone size: NA
J gene: TRBJ2-1
V gene: TRBV27
CDR3 protein: CASSLRGVGDEQFF
CDR3 DNA: TGTGCCAGCAGTTTAAGGGGGGTTGGGGATGAGCAGTTCTTC

D gene: NA
clone size: NA
J gene: TRBJ1-1
V gene: TRBV6-4
CDR3 protein: CASSVDRNTEAFF
CDR3 DNA: TGTGCCAGCAGCGTGGACAGGAACACTGAAGCTTTCTTT

D gene: TRBD1
clone size: NA
J gene: TRBJ2-1
V gene: TRBV2
CDR3 protein: CASSGQGLSYNEQFF
CDR3 DNA: TGTGCCAGCTCAGGACAGGGCCTATCCTACAATGAGCAGTTCTTC

D gene: NA
clone size: NA
J gene: TRBJ1-2
V gene: TRBV18
CDR3 protein: CASSPGQTNYGYTF
CDR3 DNA: TGTGCCAGCTCGCCCGGACAGACCAACTATGGCTACACCTTC

D gene: NA
clone size: NA
J gene: TRBJ1-4
V gene: TRBV7-9
CDR3 protein: CASSLALGGAGEKLFF
CDR3 DNA: TGTGCCAGCAGCTTAGCCCTAGGGGGGGCCGGCGAAAAACTGTTTTTT

D gene: NA
clone size: few
J gene: TRBJ1-1
V gene: TRBV30
CDR3 protein: CAWSRGVDTEAFF
CDR3 DNA: TGTGCCTGGAGTCGAGGGGTGGACACTGAAGCTTTCTTT